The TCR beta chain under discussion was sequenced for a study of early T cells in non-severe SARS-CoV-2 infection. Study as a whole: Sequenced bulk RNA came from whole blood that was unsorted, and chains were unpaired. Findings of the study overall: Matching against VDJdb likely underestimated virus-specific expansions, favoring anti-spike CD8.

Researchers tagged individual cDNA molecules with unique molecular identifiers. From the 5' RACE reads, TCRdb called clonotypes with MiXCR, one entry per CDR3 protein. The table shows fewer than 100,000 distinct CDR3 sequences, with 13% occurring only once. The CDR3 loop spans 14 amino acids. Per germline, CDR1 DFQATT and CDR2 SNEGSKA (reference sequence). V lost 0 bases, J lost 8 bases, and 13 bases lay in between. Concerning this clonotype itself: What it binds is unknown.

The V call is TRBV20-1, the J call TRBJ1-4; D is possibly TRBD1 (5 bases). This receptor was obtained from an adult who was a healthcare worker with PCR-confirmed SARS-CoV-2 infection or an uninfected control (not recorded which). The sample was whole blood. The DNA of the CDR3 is TGCAGTGCTAGAGATGAGGGGACGGGCGAAAAACTGTTTTTT. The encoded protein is CSARDEGTGEKLFF.